This entry describes one TCR beta chain. Read coverage stops 3 residues before the CDR3 terminus; the germline J gene supplies the remainder. This record comes from a study of Tregs in tolerant kidney transplant recipients. J lost 4 bases, V lost 3 bases, and 5 bases had no gene match. The CDR3 consists of 15 residues. Germline-derived CDR1 and CDR2 are SGHTS and YDEGEE. TCRdb's table, derived via immunoSEQ multiplex PCR, lists solely in-frame clones and lacks some. The sample's table shows about 48,000 clones. The material was CD4+ T cells from blood, obtained before the transplant. The genes are TRBV5-8 and TRBJ2-2, with 8 bases identical to TRBD1. The clonotype was recovered from a human donor who received a combined kidney and bone marrow transplant. Incomplete CDR3 DNA: TGTGCCAGCAGCTGGAGGGACAGGCGCACCGGGGAG. Translating it yields CASSWRDRRTGE. The whole CDR3 protein reads CASSWRDRRTGELFF.